Listed here are 20 T cell receptor beta chains from one sample, sequenced in a study of T-cell reconstitution after alpha-beta-depleted transplantation in children. Preparing the TCRbeta library involved the use of unique molecular identifiers. MiXCR, run by TCRdb on the PCR reads, gives a single entry per CDR3 protein. The data contain hundreds of thousands of distinct CDR3 sequences, roughly 7.8% of them singletons. These TCRs are of unknown antigen specificity. Notes on the study in general: Newly produced T cells mostly provided counts and TCRbeta diversity after one year, as hyperexpanded clones declined.

The specimen was peripheral blood, collected 360 days after TCRalphabeta/CD19-depleted stem cell transplant. The receptor set was obtained from a female patient aged 2 to 10 who had a stem cell transplant for Fanconi anemia, so the T cells may come from the graft donor.

This clonotype was recorded at least ten times. The chain has TRBV9 and TRBJ2-7, with D possibly being TRBD2 (5 bases). CDR3 length equals 15 residues. Germline lookup yields CDR1 SGDLS and CDR2 YYNGEE. V lost 0 bases to trimming and J lost 2 bases, with 12 bases between them. CDR3 in amino acids: CASSVGTGETYEQYF. The CDR3 DNA reads TGTGCCAGCAGCGTAGGGACTGGGGAAACCTACGAGCAGTACTTC.

V and J are TRBV7-9 and TRBJ2-7; TRBD2 might be the D (7 bases). V lost 1 base and J lost 5, with 15 bases in between. The germline V gene encodes CDR1 SEHNR and CDR2 FQNEAQ (reference sequence). CDR3 length: 15 amino acids. The CDR3 DNA reads TGTGCCAGCAGCTTAGTGGGGGGGCCGGCCAACGAGCAGTACTTC. This codes for CASSLVGGPANEQYF.

The V gene is TRBV7-2, the J gene TRBJ2-7; no firm D call. Trimming pared 3 bases from V and 2 bases from J, leaving 11 bases between. The length of the CDR3 is 14 residues. CDR1 and CDR2 (germline): SGHTA, FQGNSA. The CDR3 protein is CASSFTDGAYEQYF. For the CDR3, the DNA is TGTGCCAGCAGCTTCACGGACGGAGCCTACGAGCAGTACTTC. Full variable domain (outside the CDR3, taken from reference TRBV7-2 and TRBJ2-7): GAGVSQSPSNKVTEKGKDVELRCDPISGHTALYWYRQSLGQGLEFLIYFQGNSAPDKSGLPSDRFSAERTGGSVSTLTIQRTQQEDSAVYLCASSFTDGAYEQYFGPGTRLTVT.

This clonotype showed up many times. The rearrangement joins TRBV18 to TRBJ2-2; maybe TRBD2 (6 bases). V dropped 2 bases and J dropped 3 bases, with 13 bases sitting between them. Per the germline V gene, CDR1 is KGHSH and CDR2 is LQKENI. This CDR3 comprises 16 residues. CDR3 DNA: TGTGCCAGCTCACCAACTATAGCGGCCTACACCGGGGAGCTGTTTTTT. Translated: CASSPTIAAYTGELFF.

This clonotype was picked up many times. This chain connects TRBV5-1 to TRBJ2-7, with TRBD2 matching 10 bases. Germline V gene sequence: CDR1 SGHRS, CDR2 YFSETQ. CDR3 length equals 16 residues. Trimming took 0 bases from V and 4 from J; bases not matched to a gene: 7. CDR3 DNA: TGCGCCAGCAGCTTGGATGGGACTAGCGCATGGTACGAGCAGTACTTC. Translation: CASSLDGTSAWYEQYF.

This clonotype was found many times. This rearrangement joins TRBV4-3 to TRBJ1-1; D is uncertain. V lost 4 bases, J lost 1 base, and 10 bases lay in between. CDR3 length equals 14 residues. The germline V gene has CDR1 LGHNA and CDR2 YSLEER. CDR3 nucleotides: TGCGCCAGCAGCCCCAGTGGCCCGAACACTGAAGCTTTCTTT. This translates into CASSPSGPNTEAFF.

The rearrangement links TRBV2 to TRBJ1-1; TRBD1 might be the D (5 bases). V lost 9 bases, J lost 7 bases, and 24 bases lay in between. CDR1 is SNHLY and CDR2 is FYNNEI in the germline V gene. The CDR3 has 15 residues. The CDR3 DNA sequence: TGTGCCAGGAACCCCGGGAGTTTGGGACCCAGTGAAGCTTTCTTT. This translates into CARNPGSLGPSEAFF.

At least ten counts were recorded for this clonotype. J is TRBJ2-1 and V is TRBV12-3 or TRBV12-4; 10 bases line up with TRBD2. V was pared by 2 bases and J by 3 bases, with 1 base of the junction left unmatched. This CDR3 contains 15 residues. CDR3 sequence (DNA): TGTGCCAGCAGTTTACTAGCGGGAGACTACAATGAGCAGTTCTTC. Protein product: CASSLLAGDYNEQFF.

This clonotype was counted a few times. The chain joins TRBV2 to TRBJ2-3, with TRBD2 matching over 13 bases. CDR1 SNHLY and CDR2 FYNNEI come from the germline V gene. CDR3 length: 22 amino acids. V lost 2 bases, J lost 2 bases, and 19 bases stayed unmatched. For the CDR3, the DNA is TGTGCCAGCAGTGAATACCGGTGGATTGGACTAGCGGGAGAGATTTCCACAGATACGCAGTATTTT. This translates into CASSEYRWIGLAGEISTDTQYF.

This clonotype was picked up a small number of times. This chain joins TRBV28 and TRBJ2-2, with 7 bases identical to TRBD1. The germline gives CDR1 MDHEN, CDR2 SYDVKM. V was clipped by 4 bases and J by 5 bases; unmatched bases: 7. The CDR3 spans 15 residues. CDR3 residues: CASSSSDRVTGELFF. The CDR3 bases are TGTGCCAGCAGTTCCTCCGACAGGGTTACCGGGGAGCTGTTTTTT.

V gene TRBV13 combines with J gene TRBJ2-1; TRBD2 aligns across 14 bases. Per the germline V gene, CDR1 is PRHDT and CDR2 is FYEKMQ (reference sequence). The CDR3 sequence is 17 residues long. The J segment lost 4 bases and the V segment lost 4 bases, leaving 6 bases of the junction unmatched. The CDR3, as DNA: TGTGCCAGCAGCTCCCGGACTAGCGGGGGGTTATACAATGAGCAGTTCTTC. Its protein product is CASSSRTSGGLYNEQFF.

The rearrangement links TRBV7-9 to TRBJ2-4; D call uncertain. The CDR3 totals 16 residues. V gave up 6 bases and J gave up 4 bases, with 19 bases separating them. Looked up from germline, CDR1 is SEHNR and CDR2 is FQNEAQ (reference sequence). In DNA form, the CDR3 reads TGTGCCAGCAGACAGTTACCGAAGGCAAGGAAAAACATTCAGTACTTC. It specifies CASRQLPKARKNIQYF.

V is TRBV20-1 and J is TRBJ2-3, with TRBD2 identical over 7 bases. The CDR3 contains 15 residues. After removal of 1 base from V and 1 base from J, the junction contained 5 bases not matched to a gene. Germline V lookup: CDR1 DFQATT, CDR2 SNEGSKA (reference sequence). In nucleotides, the CDR3 is TGCAGTGCTAGAGCCGCGGGAGAAGGCACAGATACGCAGTATTTT. Amino acid sequence: CSARAAGEGTDTQYF.

This clonotype was seen only a few times. J is TRBJ2-5 and V is TRBV20-1; no firm D call. Germline loops: CDR1 DFQATT, CDR2 SNEGSKA (reference sequence). Trimming removed 1 base at V and 5 bases at J, with 8 bases between. CDR3 length: 12 amino acids. The CDR3 spells CSARAVWETQYF. CDR3 nucleotides: TGCAGTGCTAGAGCGGTGTGGGAGACCCAGTACTTC.

The genes are TRBV27 and TRBJ1-4; a possible D gene is TRBD1 (5 bases). This CDR3 comprises 15 residues. The germline V gene encodes CDR1 MNHEY and CDR2 SMNVEV (reference sequence). V gave up 3 bases and J gave up 4 bases, with 12 bases separating them. The CDR3 is CASSFLRGRNEKLFF. CDR3 DNA sequence: TGTGCCAGCAGTTTTCTGAGGGGCCGTAATGAAAAACTGTTTTTT.

This clonotype was picked up many times. This sequence joins TRBV27 and TRBJ1-5, with D unclear. CDR1 is MNHEY and CDR2 is SMNVEV in the germline V gene (reference sequence). CDR3 length: 12 residues. The V end lost 8 bases, the J end lost 0 bases, and 5 bases lay between the germline ends. The CDR3 DNA is TGTGCCAGCGCCCGTAGCAATCAGCCCCAGCATTTT. It yields the protein CASARSNQPQHF.

The table lists this clonotype with a few counts. The chain employs TRBV27 and TRBJ2-7; either TRBD1 or TRBD2 may supply D (5 bases each). Trimming pared 3 bases from V and 3 bases from J, leaving 12 bases between. The CDR3 has 14 amino acids. CDR1 and CDR2 from the germline V gene are MNHEY and SMNVEV (reference sequence). CDR3 DNA sequence: TGTGCCAGCAGTTTGGGACCCTTTAACTACGAGCAGTACTTC. It codes for CASSLGPFNYEQYF.

This clonotype has just a few counts. The V and J genes are TRBV5-6 and TRBJ2-7; D remains ambiguous. Germline V gene data show CDR1 as SGHDT and CDR2 as YYEEEE. V lost 2 bases and J 4 bases, leaving 10 bases between the germline ends. The CDR3 covers 13 residues. CDR3 in DNA: TGTGCCAGCAGCTTCCGACATAAGTACGAGCAGTACTTC. It specifies CASSFRHKYEQYF.

Ten or more counts support this clonotype. V is TRBV14 and J is TRBJ2-7; the D is unclear. Trimming removed 2 bases at V and 4 bases at J, with 9 bases between. Germline assignment: CDR1 SGHDN and CDR2 FVKESK. This CDR3 contains 13 residues. This CDR3 is CASSQYVGYEQYF. CDR3 nucleotides: TGTGCCAGCAGCCAATACGTCGGTTACGAGCAGTACTTC.

The rearrangement uses TRBV12-3 or TRBV12-4 and TRBJ2-3; tentatively, D is TRBD1 or TRBD2 (6 bases each). V lost 6 bases, J lost 2 bases, and 24 bases lay in between. This CDR3 is built from 18 residues. The CDR3 region has the DNA TGTGCCAGCAGGCCCGGGACAAGGGGACTTTGGTACACAGATACGCAGTATTTT. Translating gives CASRPGTRGLWYTDTQYF.